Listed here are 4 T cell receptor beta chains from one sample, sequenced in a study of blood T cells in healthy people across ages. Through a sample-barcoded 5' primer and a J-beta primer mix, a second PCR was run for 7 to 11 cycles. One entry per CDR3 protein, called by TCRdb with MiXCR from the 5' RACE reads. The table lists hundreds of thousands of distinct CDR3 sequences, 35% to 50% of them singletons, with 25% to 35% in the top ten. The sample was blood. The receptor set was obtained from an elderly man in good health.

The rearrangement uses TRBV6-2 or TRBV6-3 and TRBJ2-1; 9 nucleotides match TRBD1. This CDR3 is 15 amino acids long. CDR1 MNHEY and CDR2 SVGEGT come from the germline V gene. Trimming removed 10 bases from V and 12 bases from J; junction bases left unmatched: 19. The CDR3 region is CATNPQGASSAVQFF. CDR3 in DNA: TGTGCCACCAACCCACAGGGGGCAAGTAGTGCGGTGCAGTTCTTC.

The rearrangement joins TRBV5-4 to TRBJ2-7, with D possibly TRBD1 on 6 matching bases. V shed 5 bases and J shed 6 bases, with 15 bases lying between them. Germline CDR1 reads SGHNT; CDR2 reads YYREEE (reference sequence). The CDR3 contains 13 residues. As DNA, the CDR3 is TGTGCCAGCAGTTACTCCGGACAGTTCGAGCAGTACTTC. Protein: CASSYSGQFEQYF.

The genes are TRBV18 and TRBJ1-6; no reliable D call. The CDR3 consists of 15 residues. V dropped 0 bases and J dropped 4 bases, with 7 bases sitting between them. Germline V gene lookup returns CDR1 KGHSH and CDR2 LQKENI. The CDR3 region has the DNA TGTGCCAGCTCACCACCAACCGGGTATAATTCACCCCTCCACTTT. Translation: CASSPPTGYNSPLHF.

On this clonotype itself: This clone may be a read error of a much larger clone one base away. CDR3 in amino acids: CATNSPDRGLNEQYF. The CDR3 DNA reads TGTGCCACCAACTCGCCGGACAGGGGGCTGAATGAGCAGTACTTC. This chain joins TRBV10-3 and TRBJ2-5; 11 bases align to TRBD1. Germline loops: CDR1 ENHRY, CDR2 SYGVKD. J was trimmed by 11 bases and V by 10 bases; bases with no gene match: 18. The CDR3 length is 15 residues.